One and the same sample provided the 2 T cell receptor beta chains below, sequenced in a study of blood T cell repertoires in COVID-19. Generated by immunoSEQ multiplex PCR, the TCRdb table keeps only in-frame clones and is missing some. The sample consists of hundreds of thousands of clones, 80% to 90% of them appearing once. The sequenced material came from peripheral blood. These receptor sequences come from a man in his forties with acute or convalescent COVID-19.

This chain connects TRBV7-8 to TRBJ1-1; 7 nucleotides align to TRBD1. In germline, CDR1 is SGHVS, CDR2 FQNEAQ. There are 13 residues in the CDR3. V lost 3 bases, J lost 5 bases, and 3 bases stayed unmatched. The CDR3 sequence is CASSLTGRTEAFF. CDR3 bases: TGTGCCAGCAGCTTGACAGGGCGGACTGAAGCTTTCTTT.

This rearrangement joins TRBV6-1 to TRBJ2-7; D is ambiguous. Trimming cost V 1 base and J 1 base, with 11 bases left between them. This CDR3 has 15 amino acids. Germline V CDR1 and CDR2: MNHNS, SASEGT. This CDR3 is CASSEEAGLSYEQYF. The DNA for the CDR3 is TGTGCCAGCAGTGAAGAAGCAGGTTTGTCCTACGAGCAGTACTTC.